This TCR beta chain was captured in a study of blood T cell repertoires in COVID-19. Per the study methods: Quantification of nucleated cells was approximated via reference gene primer amplification. Produced via immunoSEQ multiplex PCR; TCRdb's table is partial and in-frame only. That table supplies the V and J calls and clone size; D and trimming were determined from the DNA. The top ten clones hold roughly 5.6% of a sample with roughly 150,000 clones, around 80% of them seen once. The sample was PBMCs or T cells enriched from blood (not recorded which). The receptor was isolated from a woman in her 50s who had recovered from COVID-19.

CDR3: CASSQGRDYGYTF. CDR3 DNA sequence: TGTGCCAGCAGCCAAGGACGGGACTATGGCTACACCTTC. V usage is TRBV3-1 (or the pseudogene TRBV3-2) and J usage is TRBJ1-2; D unresolved. V was pared by 1 base and J by 3 bases, with 6 bases between. Germline CDR1 and CDR2: LGHDT and YNNKEL (reference sequence). The CDR3 consists of 13 residues.